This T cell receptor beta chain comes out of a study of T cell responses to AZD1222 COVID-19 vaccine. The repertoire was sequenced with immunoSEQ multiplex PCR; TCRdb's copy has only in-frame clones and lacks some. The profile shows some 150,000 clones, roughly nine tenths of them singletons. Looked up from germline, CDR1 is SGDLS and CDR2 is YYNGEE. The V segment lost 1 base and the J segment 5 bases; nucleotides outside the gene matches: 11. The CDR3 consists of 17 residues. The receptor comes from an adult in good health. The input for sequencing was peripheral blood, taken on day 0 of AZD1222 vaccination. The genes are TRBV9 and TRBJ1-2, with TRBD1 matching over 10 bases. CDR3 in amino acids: CASSVTRTGGVAYGYTF. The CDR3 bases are TGTGCCAGCAGCGTAACCAGGACAGGGGGGGTTGCGTATGGCTACACCTTC.